The rows below give T cell receptor beta chains drawn from one sample of a study of CD8+ T cells in alopecia areata. Profiling relied on immunoSEQ multiplex PCR, and the TCRdb table lists in-frame clones only, not all of them. The profile shows 95,000 to 100,000 clones, around 60% of them singletons. Sequencing was performed on CD8+ T cells sorted from blood, taken around week 55, from a patient treated with tofacitinib. The source of these receptors is a human donor with alopecia areata. Each CDR3 is given without its conserved first and last residue.

V	J	CDR3
TRBV28	TRBJ1-5	ASSLGVSQPQH
TRBV4-1	TRBJ2-7	ASSQVPVRAVHEQY
TRBV18	TRBJ1-5	ASSASQGVSQPQH
TRBV5-4	TRBJ1-1	ASSLGITEAF
TRBV5-6	TRBJ1-6	ASSFGQATRDNSPLH
TRBV6-5	TRBJ2-1	ASSPGRRRGNEQF
TRBV7-9	TRBJ2-1	ASSPRTDNEQF
TRBV30	TRBJ2-3	ACVSGGKDTQY
TRBV14	TRBJ1-2	ASSQYTGGFGYT
TRBV6-1	TRBJ2-7	ASRSGTAFEQY
TRBV20-1	TRBJ2-1	SAFSGTIAF
TRBV7-6	TRBJ2-7	ASSLGPPGNEQY
TRBV5-1	TRBJ2-3	ASSFKADTQY
TRBV13	TRBJ2-7	ASFRAGQGAPEQY
TRBV14	TRBJ2-7	ASSQEWVSYEQY
TRBV19	TRBJ1-5	ASSIVRLTPYQPQH
TRBV29-1	TRBJ1-2	SAEGGDGYGYT
TRBV7-9	TRBJ1-1	ASSSGDRALEAF
TRBV13	TRBJ1-1	ASSFRVGAF
TRBV5-1	TRBJ2-3	ASRETSRGDTQY
TRBV6-5	TRBJ2-5	ASSYTGLGETQY
TRBV11-2	TRBJ1-2	ASSLVAGGDYGYT
TRBV7-9	TRBJ2-3	ASSPKAGESTDTQY
TRBV4-1	TRBJ2-7	ASSRNFGGNYEQY
TRBV6-5	TRBJ2-2	ASSYQGLTGELF
TRBV28	TRBJ1-5	ASKVYSNQPQH
TRBV21-1	TRBJ2-7	ASSNLTPSYEQY
TRBV5-1	TRBJ2-7	ASSLTGTGTKNEQY
TRBV27	TRBJ2-2	ASSFYGELF
TRBV11-1	TRBJ1-2	ASSGTGNYGYT
TRBV11-2	TRBJ2-5	ASSLGSGGPRETQY
TRBV7-9	TRBJ2-1	ASSTFNEQF
TRBV5-1	TRBJ1-1	ASSLEGAEAF
TRBV7-6	TRBJ2-3	ASSSRLAGADTDTQY
TRBV19	TRBJ1-2	ASSIGATYGYT
TRBV5-1	TRBJ1-2	ASSPTLDGPFYGYT
TRBV4-1	TRBJ1-6	ASSQAEDRYNSPLH
TRBV13	TRBJ2-7	ASSPRFDKSYEQY
TRBV19	TRBJ2-2	ASSMASFTGELF
TRBV4-1	TRBJ1-2	ASSQGGGQGTYNYGYT
TRBV5-6	TRBJ2-2	ASSLSSGGLTGELF
TRBV6-5	TRBJ1-5	ASSQRGQPQH
TRBV6-6	TRBJ1-5	ASSYSWTGNQPQH
TRBV2	TRBJ2-1	ASSQGGPVDEQF
TRBV7-9	TRBJ2-7	ASSTYREPGQY
TRBV7-7	TRBJ1-1	ASSPPQGVNTEAF
TRBV6-6	TRBJ2-7	ASIWGPGYEQY
TRBV29-1	TRBJ1-2	SVPGAQRMYGYT
TRBV15	TRBJ2-4	ATSGLQNIQY
TRBV30	TRBJ2-7	AWSVLSYDRGLGEQY
TRBV30	TRBJ1-5	AWSEGFSNQPQH
TRBV6-5	TRBJ1-2	ASLTGIGYT